The present TCR beta chain was sequenced within a study of Tregs in tolerant kidney transplant recipients. Study details: Related graft donors supplied nonmyeloablative bone marrow transplants, and mixed chimerism was transient. Study-level results: Tregs expanded with activated donor B cells seemed most donor-specific. Findings come from small patient numbers and require larger validation.

This CDR3 region has 12 residues. Germline V lookup: CDR1 SGHRS, CDR2 YFSETQ. Trimming took off 2 bases at V and 1 base at J, with 3 bases between the two ends. Method: immunoSEQ multiplex PCR; TCRdb's copy keeps in-frame clones and lacks some. The sample carries some 70,000 clones, 85% to 90% recorded once. Concerning this clone: Its antigen is unknown.

Thawed PBMCs were FACS-sorted into unstimulated CD4+CD25+CD127- regulatory T cells, CD4+CD25- non-regulatory cells, CD4 and CD8 cells. The rearrangement uses TRBV5-1 and TRBJ1-1; D is ambiguous. The sequence derives from a human donor who received a combined kidney and bone marrow transplant. The specimen was CD4+ T cells from blood, collected before the transplant. The CDR3 loop is CASSFSNTEAFF. The CDR3 bases are TGCGCCAGCAGCTTCTCGAACACTGAAGCTTTCTTT. Complete variable domain (other parts from reference TRBV5-1 and TRBJ1-1): KAGVTQTPRYLIKTRGQQVTLSCSPISGHRSVSWYQQTPGQGLQFLFEYFSETQRNKGNFPGRFSGRQFSNSRSEMNVSTLELGDSALYLCASSFSNTEAFFGQGTRLTVV.